The rows below give T cell receptor beta chains drawn from one sample of a study of T-cell reconstitution after alpha-beta-depleted transplantation in children. TCRdb re-called the PCR reads through MiXCR, storing one row per CDR3 protein. The sample lists fewer than 750,000 distinct CDR3 sequences, about 23% occurring once. The starting material was PBMCs, mostly from graft donor cells, obtained 360 days after TCRalphabeta/CD19-depleted stem cell transplant. The receptor source for this set is a boy under two years old who had a stem cell transplant for acute myeloid leukemia, so the T cells may come from the graft donor. The CDR3 runs from the conserved cysteine through the conserved F or W. D genes are given only for firm matches. Clone size, where shown, is once, few, many, or a class for clones that have expanded.

V	size	J	D	CDR3	DNA
TRBV24-1	NA	TRBJ2-5	NA	CATSDSRGLPETQYF	TGTGCCACCAGTGATTCCAGGGGTCTCCCCGAGACCCAGTACTTC
TRBV12-3/TRBV12-4	few	TRBJ1-1	NA	CASSFFPGVKFTEAFF	TGTGCCAGCAGTTTTTTCCCAGGGGTAAAATTCACTGAAGCTTTCTTT
TRBV6-2/TRBV6-3	NA	TRBJ1-2	NA	CASSYENGGGYTF	TGTGCCAGCAGTTACGAAAATGGCGGTGGCTACACCTTC
TRBV12-3/TRBV12-4	once	TRBJ1-1	NA	CAFSLFGGMNTEAFF	TGTGCCTTCAGTTTATTTGGGGGGATGAACACTGAAGCTTTCTTT
TRBV20-1	few	TRBJ1-1	NA	CSAYPGTEAFF	TGCAGTGCGTACCCCGGAACTGAAGCTTTCTTT
TRBV12-3/TRBV12-4	NA	TRBJ1-2	NA	CAQHRIGVIYGYTF	TGTGCCCAGCACCGAATCGGAGTAATATATGGCTACACCTTC
TRBV7-7	many	TRBJ1-1	NA	CASSKTANTEAFF	TGTGCCAGCAGCAAGACAGCGAACACTGAAGCTTTCTTT
TRBV4-3	many	TRBJ2-6	NA	CASSHRSGANVLTF	TGCGCCAGCAGCCACAGATCTGGGGCCAACGTCCTGACTTTC
TRBV6-5	NA	TRBJ2-7	NA	CASSYSGGNYEQYF	TGTGCCAGCAGTTACAGCGGCGGAAACTACGAGCAGTACTTC
TRBV12-3/TRBV12-4	many	TRBJ2-5	TRBD2	CASSHRLAGEETQYF	TGTGCCAGCAGTCATCGACTAGCGGGGGAAGAGACCCAGTACTTC
TRBV11-2	few	TRBJ1-1	NA	CASSFHAGNTEAFF	TGTGCCAGCAGCTTTCACGCGGGGAACACTGAAGCTTTCTTT
TRBV9	few	TRBJ2-3	NA	CASSVSGADTQYF	TGTGCCAGCAGCGTCTCGGGGGCGGATACGCAGTATTTT
TRBV14	many	TRBJ2-7	NA	CASSLPTVNEQYF	TGTGCCAGCAGCCTTCCAACGGTCAACGAGCAGTACTTC
TRBV5-1	many	TRBJ1-1	TRBD1	CASSFRGGKTEAFF	TGCGCCAGCAGCTTTAGAGGGGGCAAGACTGAAGCTTTCTTT
TRBV28	NA	TRBJ1-6	NA	CASSYGQNNSPLHF	TGTGCCAGCAGCTATGGACAGAATAATTCACCCCTCCACTTT
TRBV20-1	many	TRBJ2-1	TRBD1	CSASRGQVNEQFF	TGCAGTGCTAGCCGCGGACAGGTCAATGAGCAGTTCTTC
TRBV20-1	NA	TRBJ2-3	NA	CSAGIGTPRTDTQYF	TGCAGTGCTGGTATAGGGACCCCGCGCACAGATACGCAGTATTTT
TRBV4-3	NA	TRBJ1-1	NA	CASSQDGLEDTEAFF	TGCGCCAGCAGCCAAGATGGGCTGGAGGACACTGAAGCTTTCTTT
TRBV24-1	NA	TRBJ2-1	TRBD2	CATSDPGTSGSEQFF	TGTGCCACCAGTGATCCCGGGACTAGCGGTAGTGAGCAGTTCTTC
TRBV29-1	few	TRBJ2-1	TRBD2	CSALAGGSSNEQFF	TGCAGCGCCTTAGCCGGGGGGTCTAGCAATGAGCAGTTCTTC
TRBV5-1	many	TRBJ2-2	TRBD1	CASSSRVTGVTGELFF	TGCGCCAGCAGCAGCCGCGTTACAGGGGTCACCGGGGAGCTGTTTTTT
TRBV2	many	TRBJ2-5	TRBD1	CASRYSGTGGQETQYF	TGTGCCAGCAGATATTCCGGGACAGGGGGGCAAGAGACCCAGTACTTC
TRBV15	NA	TRBJ2-7	TRBD1	CATKRGQSSYEQYF	TGTGCCACCAAACGGGGACAGAGCTCCTACGAGCAGTACTTC
TRBV20-1	few	TRBJ2-7	TRBD2	CSARGLAGPYEQYF	TGCAGTGCTAGAGGACTAGCGGGGCCTTACGAGCAGTACTTC
TRBV4-1	NA	TRBJ2-1	NA	CASSNPQSYNEQFF	TGCGCCAGCAGCAACCCGCAATCCTACAATGAGCAGTTCTTC
TRBV12-3/TRBV12-4	few	TRBJ2-1	NA	CASSVYRLGGEQFF	TGTGCCAGCAGTGTGTATCGTTTGGGGGGTGAGCAGTTCTTC
TRBV29-1	many	TRBJ2-7	NA	CSVGEANEQYF	TGCAGCGTTGGGGAGGCGAACGAGCAGTACTTC
TRBV7-8	NA	TRBJ1-5	TRBD1	CASSEDRGNQPQHF	TGTGCCAGCAGCGAAGACAGGGGGAATCAGCCCCAGCATTTT
TRBV6-6	NA	TRBJ2-3	NA	CASSYVGGDTQYF	TGTGCCAGCAGTTATGTGGGGGGCGATACGCAGTATTTT